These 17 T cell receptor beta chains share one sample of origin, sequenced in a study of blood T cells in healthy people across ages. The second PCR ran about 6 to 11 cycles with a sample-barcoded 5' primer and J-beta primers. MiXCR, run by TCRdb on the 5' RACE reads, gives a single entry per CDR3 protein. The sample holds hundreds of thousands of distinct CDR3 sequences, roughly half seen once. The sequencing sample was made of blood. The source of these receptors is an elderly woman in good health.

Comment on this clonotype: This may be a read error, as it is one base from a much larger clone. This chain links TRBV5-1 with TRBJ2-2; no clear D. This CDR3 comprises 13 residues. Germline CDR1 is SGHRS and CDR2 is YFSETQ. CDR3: CAGSVEGTGELFF. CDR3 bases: TGCGCCGGCAGCGTGGAAGGCACCGGGGAGCTGTTTTTT.

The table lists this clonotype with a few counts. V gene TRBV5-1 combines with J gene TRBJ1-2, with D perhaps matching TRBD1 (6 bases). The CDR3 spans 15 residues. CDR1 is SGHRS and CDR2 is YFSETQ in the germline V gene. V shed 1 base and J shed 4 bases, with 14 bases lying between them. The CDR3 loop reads CASSLFLRDIYGYTF. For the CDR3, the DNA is TGCGCCAGCAGCTTGTTTCTCCGGGACATCTATGGCTACACCTTC.

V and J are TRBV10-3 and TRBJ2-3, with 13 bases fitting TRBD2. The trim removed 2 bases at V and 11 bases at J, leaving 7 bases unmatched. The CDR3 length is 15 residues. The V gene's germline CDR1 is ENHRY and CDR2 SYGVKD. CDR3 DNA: TGTGCCATCAGTGAGGAGGGACTAGCGGGGATTGAGCAGTATTTT. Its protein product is CAISEEGLAGIEQYF.

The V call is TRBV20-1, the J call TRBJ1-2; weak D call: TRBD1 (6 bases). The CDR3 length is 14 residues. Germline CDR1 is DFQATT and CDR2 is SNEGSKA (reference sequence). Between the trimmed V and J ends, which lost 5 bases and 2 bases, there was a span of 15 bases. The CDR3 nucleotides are TGCAGTGCTGGAGCAATCGGACAGAACTATGGCTACACCTTC. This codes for CSAGAIGQNYGYTF.

The CDR3 DNA sequence: TGCAGCGTGGAATACGGGGGGCCCGGGGAGCTGTTTTTT. The encoded protein is CSVEYGGPGELFF. The genes are TRBV29-1 and TRBJ2-2; D might be TRBD2 (7 bases). The CDR3 runs 13 residues. Germline V gene sequence: CDR1 SQVTM, CDR2 ANQGSEA. Trimming left V 6 bases short and J 6 bases short, with 14 bases between.

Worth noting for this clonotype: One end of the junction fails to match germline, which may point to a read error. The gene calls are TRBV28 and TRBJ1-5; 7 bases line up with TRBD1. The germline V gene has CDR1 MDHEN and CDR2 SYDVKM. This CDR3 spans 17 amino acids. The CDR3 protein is CASSLRRGLRGNRPQHF. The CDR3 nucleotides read TGTGCCAGCAGTCTGCGCAGGGGGTTGAGGGGGAATCGGCCCCAGCATTTT.

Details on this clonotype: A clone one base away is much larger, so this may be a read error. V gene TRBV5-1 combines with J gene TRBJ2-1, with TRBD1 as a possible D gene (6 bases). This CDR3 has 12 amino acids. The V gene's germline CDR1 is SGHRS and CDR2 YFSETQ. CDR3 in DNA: TGCGCCAGCAACTTGAGGGGGAAGGAGCAGTTCTTC. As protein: CASNLRGKEQFF.

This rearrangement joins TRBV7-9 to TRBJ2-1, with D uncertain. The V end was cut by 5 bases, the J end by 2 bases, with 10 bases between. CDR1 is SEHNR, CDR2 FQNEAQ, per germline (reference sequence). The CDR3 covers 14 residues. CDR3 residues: CASSANLAYNEQFF. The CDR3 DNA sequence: TGTGCCAGCAGCGCCAACCTAGCCTACAATGAGCAGTTCTTC.

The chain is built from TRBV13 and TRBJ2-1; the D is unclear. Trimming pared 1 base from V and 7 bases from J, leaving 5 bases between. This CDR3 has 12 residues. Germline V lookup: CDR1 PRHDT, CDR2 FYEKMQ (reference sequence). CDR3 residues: CASSLVANEQFF. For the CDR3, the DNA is TGTGCCAGCAGCTTAGTGGCGAATGAGCAGTTCTTC.

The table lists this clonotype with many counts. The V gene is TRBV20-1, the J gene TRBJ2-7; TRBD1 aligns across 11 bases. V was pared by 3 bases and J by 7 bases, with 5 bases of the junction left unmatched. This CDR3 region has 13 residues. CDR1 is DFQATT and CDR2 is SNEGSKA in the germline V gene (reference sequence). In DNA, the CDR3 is TGCAGTGCTAGGGATGGGACAGGGGGAGAGCAGTACTTC. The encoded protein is CSARDGTGGEQYF.

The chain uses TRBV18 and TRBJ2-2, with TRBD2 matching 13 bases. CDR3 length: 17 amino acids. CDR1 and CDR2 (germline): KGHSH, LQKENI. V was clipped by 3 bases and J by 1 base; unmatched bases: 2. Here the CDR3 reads CASSPWTSGRNTGELFF. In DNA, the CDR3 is TGTGCCAGCTCACCCTGGACTAGCGGGAGGAACACCGGGGAGCTGTTTTTT.

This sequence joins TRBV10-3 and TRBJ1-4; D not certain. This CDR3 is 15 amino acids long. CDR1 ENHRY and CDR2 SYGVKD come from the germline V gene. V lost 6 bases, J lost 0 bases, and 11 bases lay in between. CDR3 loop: CAISPGVTTNEKLFF. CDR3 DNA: TGTGCCATCAGCCCGGGAGTCACAACTAATGAAAAACTGTTTTTT.

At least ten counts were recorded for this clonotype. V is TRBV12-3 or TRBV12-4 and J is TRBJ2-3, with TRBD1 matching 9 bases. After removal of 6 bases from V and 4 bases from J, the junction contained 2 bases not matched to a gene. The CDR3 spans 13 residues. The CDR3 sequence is CASSRDRADTQYF. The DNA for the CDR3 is TGTGCCAGCAGCCGGGACAGGGCAGATACGCAGTATTTT.

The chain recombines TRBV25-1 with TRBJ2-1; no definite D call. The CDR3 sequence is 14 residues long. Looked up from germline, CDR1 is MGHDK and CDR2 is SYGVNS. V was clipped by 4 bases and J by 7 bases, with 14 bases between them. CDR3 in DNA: TGTGCCAGCAGTGCCCGGATTGAGAGAAATGAGCAGTTCTTC. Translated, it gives CASSARIERNEQFF.

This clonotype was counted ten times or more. DNA for the CDR3: TGTGCCATCAGTGAGTCGCCGGGGGTTAGCAGCAATGAGCAGTTCTTC. Translating it yields CAISESPGVSSNEQFF. V usage is TRBV10-3 and J usage is TRBJ2-1; the D gene is possibly TRBD2 (6 bases). CDR1 is ENHRY, CDR2 SYGVKD, per germline. Deletions cut 0 bases from V and 6 bases from J, with 15 bases between. This CDR3 is 16 amino acids long.

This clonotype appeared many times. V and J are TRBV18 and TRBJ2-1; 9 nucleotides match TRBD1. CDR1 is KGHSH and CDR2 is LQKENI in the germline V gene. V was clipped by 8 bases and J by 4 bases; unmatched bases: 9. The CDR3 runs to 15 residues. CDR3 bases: TGTGCCAGCAGCCCCGGACAGGGGAGTTACAATGAGCAGTTCTTC. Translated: CASSPGQGSYNEQFF. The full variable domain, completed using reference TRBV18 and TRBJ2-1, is NAGVMQNPRHLVRRRGQEARLRCSPMKGHSHVYWYRQLPEEGLKFMVYLQKENIIDESGMPKERFSAEFPKEGPSILRIQQVVRGDSAAYFCASSPGQGSYNEQFFGPGTRLTVL.

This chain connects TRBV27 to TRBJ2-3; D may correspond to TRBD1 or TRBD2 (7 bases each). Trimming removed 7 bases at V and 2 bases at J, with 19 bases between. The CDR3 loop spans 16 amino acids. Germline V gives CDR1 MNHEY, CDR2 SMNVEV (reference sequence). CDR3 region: CASIALRGGFTDTQYF. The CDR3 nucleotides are TGTGCCAGCATCGCCCTCAGGGGGGGATTCACAGATACGCAGTATTTT.